The clone carrying this TCR beta chain appeared many times. Its antigen is not identified. The TCR library protocol was used to attach unique molecular identifiers. These identifiers were attached to individual cDNA molecules. From the 5' RACE reads, TCRdb called clonotypes with MiXCR, one entry per CDR3 protein. The table includes around 19,000 distinct CDR3 sequences, around 5.7% detected once. These data come from a study of early T cells in non-severe SARS-CoV-2 infection. About the study: Bulk RNA isolated from unsorted whole blood underwent sequencing; chains were not paired.

General study points: Matching results from VDJdb favored anti-spike CD8 responses, leaving private and CD4 specificities undetected.

V gave up 0 bases and J gave up 8 bases, with 5 bases separating them. CDR1 is LNHDA, CDR2 SQIVND, per germline (reference sequence). CDR3 size: 12 residues. The clonotype was recovered from an adult who was a healthcare worker with PCR-confirmed SARS-CoV-2 infection or an uninfected control (not recorded which). The chain links TRBV19 to TRBJ2-1; D remains ambiguous. The sample was whole blood. DNA of the CDR3: TGTGCCAGTAGTATAGATCGGTATGAGCAGTTCTTC. Translating gives CASSIDRYEQFF.